These 13 T cell receptor beta chains came from one sample sequenced in a study of neurological immune-mediated disorders. TCRdb redid the calling of the 5' RACE reads with MiXCR, one entry per CDR3 protein. The sample consists of tens of thousands of distinct CDR3 sequences, over 3% of them appearing once. The material sequenced was PBMCs. The receptors stem from a man in his forties or fifties with multiple sclerosis.

Ten or more counts support this clonotype. This chain joins TRBV15 and TRBJ1-2; D is unclear. Germline CDR1 LNHNV, CDR2 YYDKDF (reference sequence). The CDR3 spans 14 residues. The germline V and J ends were trimmed by 0 bases and 2 bases, with 7 bases remaining between them. The CDR3 sequence is CATSRDLGNYGYTF. The CDR3 DNA sequence: TGTGCCACCAGCAGAGATCTCGGCAACTATGGCTACACCTTC.

This clonotype was counted at least ten times. This chain connects TRBV3-1 to TRBJ2-2; no firm D call. V was pared by 5 bases and J by 4 bases, with 20 bases between. This CDR3 has 17 amino acids. Germline CDR1 reads LGHDT; CDR2 reads YNNKEL (reference sequence). The CDR3 reads CASSGAGDAAVTGELFF. The DNA for the CDR3 is TGTGCCAGCAGCGGCGCCGGAGACGCGGCGGTCACCGGGGAGCTGTTTTTT.

The sample holds a few counts of this clonotype. Being one base from a much bigger clone, this may be a read error. V and J are TRBV20-1 and TRBJ2-6; possibly TRBD1 for D (5 bases). Germline CDR1 reads DFQATT; CDR2 reads SNEGSKA (reference sequence). The CDR3 is made up of 12 amino acids. CDR3 sequence reads: CSARSGAKVLTF. The CDR3 DNA follows: TGCAGTGCTAGGTCTGGGGCCAAAGTCCTGACTTTC.

In its sample, this clonotype was seen many times. V and J are TRBV5-6 and TRBJ1-5; unclear D gene. V was shortened by 0 bases and J by 10 bases, with 11 bases between the two germline ends. CDR1 is SGHDT and CDR2 is YYEEEE in the germline V gene. CDR3 length: 13 amino acids. The chain's CDR3 is CASSLGRSGPQHF. CDR3 nucleotide sequence: TGTGCCAGCAGCTTGGGTAGGTCGGGTCCCCAGCATTTT.

At least ten counts were recorded for this clonotype. The rearrangement links TRBV6-5 to TRBJ2-1; weak D call: TRBD1 (6 bases). This CDR3 is built from 12 residues. V dropped 4 bases and J dropped 9 bases, with 10 bases sitting between them. CDR1 is MNHEY, CDR2 SVGAGI, per germline. This CDR3 reads CASSSLGGEQFF. CDR3 in DNA: TGTGCCAGCAGTTCCCTAGGGGGTGAGCAGTTCTTC.

This clonotype occurred many times. The chain has TRBV5-7 and TRBJ2-5; D is ambiguous. TRBV5-7 is labeled an ORF, and its function is uncertain. V gave up 3 bases and J gave up 2 bases, with 8 bases separating them. The CDR3 is 13 amino acids. CDR3: CASSSVKQETQYF. CDR3 nucleotide sequence: TGTGCCAGCAGCTCGGTCAAGCAAGAGACCCAGTACTTC.

In its sample, this clonotype was seen many times. V usage is TRBV12-3 or TRBV12-4 and J usage is TRBJ2-1, with 8 bases fitting TRBD2. The CDR3 is 17 residues long. V was clipped by 7 bases and J by 8 bases; unmatched bases: 19. CDR3 sequence: CASKLGHPGLESYEQFF. The CDR3 coding sequence is TGTGCCAGCAAACTCGGCCACCCGGGACTAGAATCCTATGAGCAGTTCTTC.

In its sample, this clonotype was seen many times. This chain connects TRBV5-1 to TRBJ2-7, with TRBD2 matching 7 bases. The CDR3 has 15 residues. Germline V gives CDR1 SGHRS, CDR2 YFSETQ. J gave up 1 base and V 2 bases, and 6 bases lay outside the gene matches. CDR3 sequence reads: CASSFGQGGSYEQYF. The DNA for the CDR3 is TGCGCCAGCAGCTTCGGGCAGGGAGGGTCCTACGAGCAGTACTTC.

The sample holds a few counts of this clonotype. Since the CDR3 does not end with the conserved phenylalanine or tryptophan, this likely comes from a read error. The J gene is TRBJ2-6, the V gene TRBV20-1, with D unresolved. Between the trimmed V and J ends, which lost 0 bases and 0 bases, there was a span of 6 bases. The CDR3 is 15 amino acids. Germline-derived CDR1 and CDR2 are DFQATT and SNEGSKA (reference sequence). CDR3 protein: CSAREGSSGANVLTN. The CDR3 nucleotides read TGCAGTGCTAGAGAGGGCAGCTCTGGGGCCAACGTCCTGACTAAC.

This clonotype showed up many times. V gene TRBV27 combines with J gene TRBJ1-2, with 12 bases fitting TRBD1. Unmatched junction bases numbered 6, after V lost 7 bases and J lost 6 bases. Germline V gene lookup returns CDR1 MNHEY and CDR2 SMNVEV (reference sequence). CDR3 length: 14 residues. In nucleotides, the CDR3 is TGTGCCAGCAATTCGGGACAGGGGGCGCATGGCTACACCTTC. Translating it yields CASNSGQGAHGYTF.

In this sample, this clonotype turned up many times. The genes are TRBV15 and TRBJ2-7; a possible D gene is TRBD1 (6 bases). The V end lost 0 bases, the J end lost 5 bases, and 8 bases lay between the germline ends. CDR1 LNHNV and CDR2 YYDKDF come from the germline V gene (reference sequence). There are 13 residues in the CDR3. CDR3 sequence (DNA): TGTGCCACCAGCAGAGACAGGGGCCACGAGCAGTACTTC. It is translated as CATSRDRGHEQYF.

This clonotype was detected many times. V gene TRBV20-1 combines with J gene TRBJ2-1; D may be TRBD1 (6 bases). The germline V gene has CDR1 DFQATT and CDR2 SNEGSKA (reference sequence). The length of the CDR3 is 15 residues. Trimming stripped 2 bases from V and 0 bases from J, with 11 bases between. CDR3 sequence reads: CSARLGQSSYNEQFF. CDR3 nucleotide sequence: TGCAGTGCTAGATTAGGACAGAGCTCCTACAATGAGCAGTTCTTC.

This clonotype was observed many times. CDR3 DNA sequence: TGTGCCATCATTGAACGCGCGAACACTGAAGCTTTCTTT. Amino acid sequence: CAIIERANTEAFF. J is TRBJ1-1 and V is TRBV10-3; D ambiguous. This CDR3 is 13 amino acids long. Germline assignment: CDR1 ENHRY and CDR2 SYGVKD. Trimming took 7 bases from V and 1 from J, leaving 10 bases between them.